This entry lists 8 T cell receptor beta chains sequenced from one sample in a study of cytomegalovirus exposure and HLA in healthy donors (dated by TCRdb to about 2017). Libraries were made using the immunoSEQ multiplex PCR assay. For the multiplex PCR, a mixture combining 60 forward primers for TCR Vbeta segments and 13 reverse primers for TCR Jbeta segments was used. TCRdb stores this immuneACCESS table with in-frame sequences only. Part of the clones is absent; in the studies checked, under half of the shortfall reflects unresolved V genes, and no reason is known for the rest. The sample contains 250,000 or so clones, about 90% of them found a single time. 1.7% of the sample is in the top ten clones. Specimen: PBMCs. The source of these receptors is a girl aged 2 to 9 in good health and CMV-seronegative.

This clone was found once. This chain uses TRBV7-9 with TRBJ2-1; maybe TRBD2 (5 bases). Germline V CDR1 and CDR2: SEHNR, FQNEAQ (reference sequence). Trimming removed 8 bases from V and 8 bases from J, with 16 bases in between. This CDR3 is built from 13 residues. The CDR3 DNA reads TGTGCCAGCTCGCCGGGTGGGGAGTATGAGCAGTTCTTC. Amino acid sequence: CASSPGGEYEQFF.

The gene calls are TRBV14 and TRBJ2-3, with a possible D match to TRBD2 (6 bases). This CDR3 comprises 15 residues. Germline values: CDR1 SGHDN, CDR2 FVKESK. The ends were cut back, 5 bases at V and 5 bases at J, with 17 bases in the middle. The CDR3 DNA reads TGTGCCAGCAGCTCCCGGTGGGGGGTATTAGATACGCAGTATTTT. It encodes CASSSRWGVLDTQYF.

This chain uses TRBV7-6 with TRBJ2-2; D possibly corresponds to TRBD1 (6 bases). The germline CDR1 and CDR2 sequences are SGHVS and FNYEAQ. Deletions cut 0 bases from V and 4 bases from J, with 15 bases between. The CDR3 extends over 17 amino acids. DNA for the CDR3: TGTGCCAGCAGCTTAGCGCAGGTACAGGGTACCACCGGGGAGCTGTTTTTT. As protein: CASSLAQVQGTTGELFF.

V is TRBV5-8 and J is TRBJ1-4; perhaps TRBD1 as D (6 bases). Per germline, CDR1 SGHTS and CDR2 YDEGEE. The germline V and J ends were trimmed by 4 bases and 0 bases, with 10 bases remaining between them. The CDR3 sequence is 15 residues long. The CDR3 nucleotides read TGTGCCAGCAGCCTATGGACAGCAACTAATGAAAAACTGTTTTTT. It specifies CASSLWTATNEKLFF.

A few counts support this clone. The chain employs TRBV4-1 and TRBJ2-1; TRBD2 matches at 12 bases. V lost 5 bases to trimming and J lost 2 bases; unmatched junction nucleotides: 4. The CDR3 consists of 16 residues. Germline V gene sequence: CDR1 MGHRA, CDR2 YSYEKL. The CDR3 DNA reads as TGCGCCAGCAGCACCCGACTAGCGGGAGCCTACAATGAGCAGTTCTTC. Translation gives CASSTRLAGAYNEQFF.

The chain joins TRBV5-6 to TRBJ1-2; 12 bases line up with TRBD1. Germline trimming cut 1 base from V and 7 bases from J; bases unmatched to any gene: 8. CDR1 is SGHDT, CDR2 YYEEEE, per germline. The CDR3 is 16 amino acids. The CDR3 nucleotides are TGTGCCAGCAGCTTGAATCGGGGACAGGGGGCCTTTGGCTACACCTTC. It is translated as CASSLNRGQGAFGYTF.

The chain employs TRBV27 and TRBJ2-3, with D perhaps matching TRBD2 (6 bases). The CDR3 has 13 residues. Deletions cut 3 bases from V and 5 bases from J, with 9 bases between. The germline V gene encodes CDR1 MNHEY and CDR2 SMNVEV (reference sequence). The CDR3 DNA reads as TGTGCCAGCAGTTTGGATAGCGGAGATACGCAGTATTTT. It codes for CASSLDSGDTQYF.

This rearrangement joins TRBV18 to TRBJ1-1; D may be TRBD1 (5 bases). This CDR3 spans 14 amino acids. The V end was cut by 4 bases, the J end by 3 bases, with 12 bases between. Germline V lookup: CDR1 KGHSH, CDR2 LQKENI. The CDR3 DNA follows: TGTGCCAGCTCACTAAGTGGGGCGGACACTGAAGCTTTCTTT. Protein product: CASSLSGADTEAFF.